This note documents a single T cell receptor beta chain sequence. Its antigen remains unidentified. For TCR, cDNA came from 5'RACE template switching, which added a universal primer site and UMIs. TCRdb fed the 5' RACE reads into MiXCR, producing one record per CDR3 protein. The table has some 400,000 distinct CDR3 sequences, 6% to 8% seen once; the top ten hold roughly 15%. Germline V gives CDR1 SEHNR, CDR2 FQNEAQ (reference sequence). This CDR3 has 17 amino acids. V was cut by 2 bases and J by 8 bases, with 22 bases left in between. This sample is drawn from a study of T cells after yellow fever vaccination. Study observations and caveats: When the response was secondary, it was weaker but reached its peak faster, day 5 versus 15. At 95% to 97% for CD4 and around 91% for CD8, most primary-vaccination clones showed up again after the booster.

V and J are TRBV7-9 and TRBJ2-1; D is possibly TRBD1 or TRBD2 (6 bases each). The sequence was obtained from a young man who received the YFV17D yellow fever vaccine. The specimen was PBMCs, collected 5 days after the yellow fever booster vaccination. The chain's CDR3 is CASSLKGGGIGLDEQFF. The CDR3 DNA reads as TGTGCCAGCAGCTTAAAGGGGGGCGGGATAGGGTTGGATGAGCAGTTCTTC. The entire variable domain, with the rest obtained from reference TRBV7-9 and TRBJ2-1, is as follows: DTGVSQNPRHKITKRGQNVTFRCDPISEHNRLYWYRQTLGQGPEFLTYFQNEAQLEKSRLLSDRFSAERPKGSFSTLEIQRTEQGDSAMYLCASSLKGGGIGLDEQFFGPGTRLTVL.